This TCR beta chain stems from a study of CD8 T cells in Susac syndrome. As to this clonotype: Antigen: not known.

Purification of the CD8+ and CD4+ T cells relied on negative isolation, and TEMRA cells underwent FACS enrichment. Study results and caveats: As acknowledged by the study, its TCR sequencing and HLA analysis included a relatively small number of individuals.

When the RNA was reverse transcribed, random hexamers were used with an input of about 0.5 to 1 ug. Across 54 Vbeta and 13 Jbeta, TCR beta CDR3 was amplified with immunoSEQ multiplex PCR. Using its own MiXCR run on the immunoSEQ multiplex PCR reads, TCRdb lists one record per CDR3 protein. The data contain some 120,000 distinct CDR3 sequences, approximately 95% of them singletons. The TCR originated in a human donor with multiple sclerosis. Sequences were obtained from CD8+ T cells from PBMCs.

In nucleotides, the CDR3 is TGTGCCAGCAGCTCAGGGTACACCGGGGAGCTGTTTTTT. Translating it yields CASSSGYTGELFF. The chain uses TRBV5-4 and TRBJ2-2; weak D call: TRBD1 (5 bases). The CDR3 runs to 13 residues. In germline, CDR1 is SGHNT, CDR2 YYREEE (reference sequence). The V gene lost 3 bases and the J gene lost 3 bases, with 6 bases spanning the gap. Full variable domain (missing parts from reference TRBV5-4 and TRBJ2-2): ETGVTQSPTHLIKTRGQQVTLRCSSQSGHNTVSWYQQALGQGPQFIFQYYREEENGRGNFPPRFSGLQFPNYSSELNVNALELDDSALYLCASSSGYTGELFFGEGSRLTVL.